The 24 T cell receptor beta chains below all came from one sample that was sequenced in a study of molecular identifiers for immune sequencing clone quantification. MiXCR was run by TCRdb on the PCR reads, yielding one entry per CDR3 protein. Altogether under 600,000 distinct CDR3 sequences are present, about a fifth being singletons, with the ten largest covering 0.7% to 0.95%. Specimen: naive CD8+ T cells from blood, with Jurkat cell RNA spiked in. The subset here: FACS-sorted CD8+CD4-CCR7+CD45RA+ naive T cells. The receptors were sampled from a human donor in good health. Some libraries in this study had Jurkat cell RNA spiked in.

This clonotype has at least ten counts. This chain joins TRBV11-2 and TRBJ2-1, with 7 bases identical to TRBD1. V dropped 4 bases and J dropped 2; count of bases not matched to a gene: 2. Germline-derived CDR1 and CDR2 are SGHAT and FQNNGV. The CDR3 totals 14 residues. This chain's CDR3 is CASSYGTAYNEQFF. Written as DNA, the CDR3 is TGTGCCAGCAGCTACGGGACAGCCTACAATGAGCAGTTCTTC. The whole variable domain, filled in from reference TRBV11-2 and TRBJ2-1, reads EAGVAQSPRYKIIEKRQSVAFWCNPISGHATLYWYQQILGQGPKLLIQFQNNGVVDDSQLPKDRFSAERLKGVDSTLKIQPAKLEDSAVYLCASSYGTAYNEQFFGPGTRLTVL.

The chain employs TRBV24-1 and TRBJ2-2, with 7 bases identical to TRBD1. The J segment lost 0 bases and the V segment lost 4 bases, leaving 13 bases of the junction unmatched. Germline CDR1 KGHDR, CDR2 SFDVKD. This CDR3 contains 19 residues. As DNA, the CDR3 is TGTGCCACCAGTGACTCGGGACAGATCGCTAATGCGAACACCGGGGAGCTGTTTTTT. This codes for CATSDSGQIANANTGELFF.

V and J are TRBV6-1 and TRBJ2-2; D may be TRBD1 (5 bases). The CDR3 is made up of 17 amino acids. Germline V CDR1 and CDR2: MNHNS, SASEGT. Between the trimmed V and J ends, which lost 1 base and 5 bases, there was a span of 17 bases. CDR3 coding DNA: TGTGCCAGCAGTGAAGTATTAGTCCAGGGCTGGACCGGGGAGCTGTTTTTT. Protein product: CASSEVLVQGWTGELFF.

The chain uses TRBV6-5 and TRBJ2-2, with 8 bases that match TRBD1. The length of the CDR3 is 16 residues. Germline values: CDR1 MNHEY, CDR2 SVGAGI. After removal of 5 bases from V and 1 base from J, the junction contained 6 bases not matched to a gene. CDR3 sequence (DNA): TGTGCCAGCAGTCAATCCGGGACAGGGAACACCGGGGAGCTGTTTTTT. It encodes CASSQSGTGNTGELFF.

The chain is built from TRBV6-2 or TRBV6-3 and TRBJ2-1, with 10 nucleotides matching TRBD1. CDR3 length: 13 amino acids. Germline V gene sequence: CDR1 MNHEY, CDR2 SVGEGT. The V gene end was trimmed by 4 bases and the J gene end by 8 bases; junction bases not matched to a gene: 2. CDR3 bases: TGTGCCAGCAGTTTCGACAGGGGGCATGAGCAGTTCTTC. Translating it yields CASSFDRGHEQFF.

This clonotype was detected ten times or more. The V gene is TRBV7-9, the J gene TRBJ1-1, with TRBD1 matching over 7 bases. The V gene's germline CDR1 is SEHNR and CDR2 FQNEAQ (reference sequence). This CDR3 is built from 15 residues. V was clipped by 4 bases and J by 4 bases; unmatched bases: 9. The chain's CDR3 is CASSSFTGEFTEAFF. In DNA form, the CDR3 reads TGTGCCAGCAGCTCTTTCACAGGGGAGTTCACTGAAGCTTTCTTT.

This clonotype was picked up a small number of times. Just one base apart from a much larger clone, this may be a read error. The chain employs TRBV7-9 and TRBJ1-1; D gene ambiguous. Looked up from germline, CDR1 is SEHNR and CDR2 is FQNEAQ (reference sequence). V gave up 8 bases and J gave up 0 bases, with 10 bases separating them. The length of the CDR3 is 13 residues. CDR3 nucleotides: TGTGCCAGCGGCTCTCAGGTGAACACTGAAGCTTTCTTT. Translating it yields CASGSQVNTEAFF. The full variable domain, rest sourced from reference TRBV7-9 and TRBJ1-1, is DTGVSQNPRHKITKRGQNVTFRCDPISEHNRLYWYRQTLGQGPEFLTYFQNEAQLEKSRLLSDRFSAERPKGSFSTLEIQRTEQGDSAMYLCASGSQVNTEAFFGQGTRLTVV.

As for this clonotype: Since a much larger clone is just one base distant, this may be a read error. Written as DNA, the CDR3 is TGCGCCAGCAGCCGCCGAACAGGGACGGCCTACGAGCAGTACTTC. Protein sequence: CASSRRTGTAYEQYF. The V gene is TRBV4-1, the J gene TRBJ2-7; D is perhaps TRBD1 (6 bases). CDR1 MGHRA and CDR2 YSYEKL come from the germline V gene. V gave up 4 bases and J gave up 2 bases, with 15 bases separating them. This CDR3 is 15 amino acids long.

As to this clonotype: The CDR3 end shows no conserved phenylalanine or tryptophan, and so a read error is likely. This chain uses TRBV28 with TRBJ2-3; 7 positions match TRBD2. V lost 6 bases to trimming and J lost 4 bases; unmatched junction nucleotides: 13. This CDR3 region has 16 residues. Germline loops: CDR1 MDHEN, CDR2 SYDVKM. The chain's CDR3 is CASSHRASGPPDTQYL. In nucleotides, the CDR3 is TGTGCCAGCAGCCACCGGGCTAGCGGACCCCCAGATACGCAGTATCTT.

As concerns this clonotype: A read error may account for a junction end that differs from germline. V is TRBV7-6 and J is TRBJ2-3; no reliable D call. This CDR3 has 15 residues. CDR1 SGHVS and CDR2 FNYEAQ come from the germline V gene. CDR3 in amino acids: CASSLIPASRDTRYF. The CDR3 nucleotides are TGTGCCAGCAGCTTAATCCCCGCATCGAGAGATACGCGGTATTTT.

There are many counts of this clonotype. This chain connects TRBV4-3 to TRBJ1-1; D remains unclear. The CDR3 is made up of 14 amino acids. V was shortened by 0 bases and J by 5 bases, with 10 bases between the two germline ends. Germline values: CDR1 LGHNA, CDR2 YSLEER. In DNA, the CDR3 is TGCGCCAGCAGCCAAGATCGAGGAATTACTGAAGCTTTCTTT. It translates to CASSQDRGITEAFF.

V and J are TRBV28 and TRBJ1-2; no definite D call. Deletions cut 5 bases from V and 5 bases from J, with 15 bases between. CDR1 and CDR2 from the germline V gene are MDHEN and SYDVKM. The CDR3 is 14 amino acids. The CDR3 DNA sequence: TGTGCCAGCAGTCACGCACTGATTTCATATGGCTACACCTTC. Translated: CASSHALISYGYTF.

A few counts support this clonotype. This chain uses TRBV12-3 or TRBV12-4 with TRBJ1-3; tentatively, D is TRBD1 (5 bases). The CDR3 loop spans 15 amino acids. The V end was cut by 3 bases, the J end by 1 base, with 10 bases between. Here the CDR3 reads CASSFATASGNTIYF. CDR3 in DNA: TGTGCCAGCAGTTTCGCGACAGCATCTGGAAACACCATATATTTT.

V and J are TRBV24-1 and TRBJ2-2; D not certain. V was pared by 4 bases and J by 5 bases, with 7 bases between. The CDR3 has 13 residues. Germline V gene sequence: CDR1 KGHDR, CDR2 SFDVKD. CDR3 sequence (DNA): TGTGCCACCAGTGACCGCGCTACCGGGGAGCTGTTTTTT. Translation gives CATSDRATGELFF.

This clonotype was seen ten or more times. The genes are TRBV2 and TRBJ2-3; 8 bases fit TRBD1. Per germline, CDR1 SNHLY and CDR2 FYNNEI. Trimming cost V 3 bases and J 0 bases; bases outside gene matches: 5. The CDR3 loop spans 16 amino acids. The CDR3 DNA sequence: TGTGCCAGCAGTGAGGGGACAGGAGATAGCACAGATACGCAGTATTTT. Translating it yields CASSEGTGDSTDTQYF.

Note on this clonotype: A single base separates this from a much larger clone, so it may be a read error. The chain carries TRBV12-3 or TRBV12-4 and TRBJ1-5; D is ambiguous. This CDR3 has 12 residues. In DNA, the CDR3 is TGTACCAGCAGTTCGGTTGGTCAGCCCCAGCATTTT. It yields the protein CTSSSVGQPQHF.

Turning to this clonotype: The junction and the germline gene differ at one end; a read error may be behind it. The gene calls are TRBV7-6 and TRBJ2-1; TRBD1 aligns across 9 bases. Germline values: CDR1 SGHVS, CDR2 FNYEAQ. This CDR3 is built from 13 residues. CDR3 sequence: CASSLAGQGYRLF. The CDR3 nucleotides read TGTGCCAGCAGCTTAGCTGGACAGGGGTACCGGCTCTTC.

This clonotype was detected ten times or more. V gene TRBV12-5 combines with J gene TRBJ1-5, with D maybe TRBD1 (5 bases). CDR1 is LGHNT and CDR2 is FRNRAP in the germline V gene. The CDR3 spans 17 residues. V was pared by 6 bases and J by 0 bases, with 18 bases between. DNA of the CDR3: TGTGCTAGTGGACGTAACCGGGACCCCTATAGCAATCAGCCCCAGCATTTT. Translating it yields CASGRNRDPYSNQPQHF.

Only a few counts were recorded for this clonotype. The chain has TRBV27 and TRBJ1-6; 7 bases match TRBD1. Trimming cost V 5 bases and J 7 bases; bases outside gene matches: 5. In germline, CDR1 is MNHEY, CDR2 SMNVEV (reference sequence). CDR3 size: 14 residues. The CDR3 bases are TGTGCCAGCAGTCCCAAGGGGGCAAATTCACCCCTCCACTTT. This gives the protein CASSPKGANSPLHF.

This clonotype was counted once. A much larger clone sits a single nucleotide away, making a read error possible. CDR3 DNA sequence: TGTGCCGGCAGTGACACTCCCCAGTACCAAGAGACCCAGTACTTC. Amino acid sequence: CAGSDTPQYQETQYF. The chain recombines TRBV25-1 with TRBJ2-5; no firm D call. The germline CDR1 and CDR2 sequences are MGHDK and SYGVNS. The CDR3 extends over 15 amino acids.

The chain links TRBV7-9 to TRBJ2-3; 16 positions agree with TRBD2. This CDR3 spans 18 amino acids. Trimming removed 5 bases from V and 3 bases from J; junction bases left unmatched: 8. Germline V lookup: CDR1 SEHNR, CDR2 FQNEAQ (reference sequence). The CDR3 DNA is TGTGCCAGCAGCCCGGGACTAGCGGGAGGGCCGGCGACAGATACGCAGTATTTT. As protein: CASSPGLAGGPATDTQYF.

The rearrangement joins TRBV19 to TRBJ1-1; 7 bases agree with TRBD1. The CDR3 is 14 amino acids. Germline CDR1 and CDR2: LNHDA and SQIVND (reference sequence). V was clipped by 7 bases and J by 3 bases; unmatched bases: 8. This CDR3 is CASNPGTVYTEAFF. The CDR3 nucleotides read TGTGCCAGTAACCCAGGGACAGTCTACACTGAAGCTTTCTTT.

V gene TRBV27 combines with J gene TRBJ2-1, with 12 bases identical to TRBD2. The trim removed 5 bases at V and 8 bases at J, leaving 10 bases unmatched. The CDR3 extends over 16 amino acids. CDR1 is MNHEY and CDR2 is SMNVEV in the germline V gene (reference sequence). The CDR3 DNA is TGTGCCAGCAGTACCCCGCTAGCGGGAGGGCCCCATGAGCAGTTCTTC. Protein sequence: CASSTPLAGGPHEQFF.

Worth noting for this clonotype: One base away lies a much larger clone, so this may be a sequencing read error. The CDR3, as DNA: TGCGCCAGCAGCCGAAGCGTAGTTTTCGGGGAGCTGTTTTTT. Translated, it gives CASSRSVVFGELFF. This sequence joins TRBV4-1 and TRBJ2-2, with D uncertain. Germline CDR1 and CDR2: MGHRA and YSYEKL. The ends were cut back, 4 bases at V and 7 bases at J, with 13 bases in the middle. This CDR3 is built from 14 residues.